What follows are 7 T cell receptor beta chains derived from one specimen sequenced in a study of cytomegalovirus exposure and HLA in healthy donors. With 60 Vbeta and 13 Jbeta primers, the PCR was carried out. Profiled with immunoSEQ multiplex PCR; TCRdb holds only in-frame clones, not every one. The data hold around 170,000 clones, with approximately 79% observed a single time. The sample was PBMCs. The receptors were gathered from a man in his forties in good health and CMV-seropositive.

This rearrangement joins TRBV18 to TRBJ2-7; 7 nucleotides agree with TRBD1. The CDR3 is 13 amino acids. Germline V gene sequence: CDR1 KGHSH, CDR2 LQKENI. The V and J ends lost 3 bases and 3 bases, in that order; junction bases with no gene match: 2. The CDR3 bases are TGTGCCAGCTCACCGACAGGGAGCTACGAGCAGTACTTC. Its translation is CASSPTGSYEQYF.

The chain uses TRBV10-3 and TRBJ1-2; 7 bases align to TRBD1. CDR1 ENHRY and CDR2 SYGVKD come from the germline V gene. The CDR3 sequence is 14 residues long. Losses at the gene ends were 1 base for V and 6 bases for J; bases not matched to a gene: 5. The CDR3 DNA reads TGTGCCATCAGTGAGTTAGGGGGCAGTGATGGCTACACCTTC. Translated: CAISELGGSDGYTF.

The V call is TRBV5-6, the J call TRBJ2-7, with 9 bases aligning to TRBD2. In germline, CDR1 is SGHDT, CDR2 YYEEEE. The CDR3 has 15 residues. With V trimmed by 0 bases and J by 6 bases, 7 bases remained unmatched. The CDR3 spells CASSLGAGGSSEQYF. The CDR3 DNA reads as TGTGCCAGCAGCTTGGGAGCGGGGGGCTCCAGCGAGCAGTACTTC.

CDR3 sequence: CASSWGQGGGQPQHF. The CDR3, as DNA: TGTGCCAGCAGCTGGGGACAGGGGGGTGGTCAGCCCCAGCATTTT. The rearrangement links TRBV5-6 to TRBJ1-5, with 11 bases matching TRBD1. V was clipped by 3 bases and J by 6 bases; unmatched bases: 5. The CDR3 covers 15 residues. CDR1 is SGHDT and CDR2 is YYEEEE in the germline V gene.

This clone was detected only once. The genes are TRBV28 and TRBJ2-7, with 9 bases fitting TRBD2. Looked up from germline, CDR1 is MDHEN and CDR2 is SYDVKM. The V segment lost 6 bases and the J segment 3 bases; nucleotides outside the gene matches: 9. CDR3 size: 15 residues. CDR3 bases: TGTGCCAGCAGACCTCAGCTAGCGGGGCTCTACGAGCAGTACTTC. Translating gives CASRPQLAGLYEQYF.

Written as DNA, the CDR3 is TGTGCCATCAGGATGGACAGGGGTACCCCCGGGGAGCTGTTTTTT. Translating it yields CAIRMDRGTPGELFF. The chain employs TRBV10-3 and TRBJ2-2; TRBD1 matches 9 bases. CDR1 is ENHRY and CDR2 is SYGVKD in the germline V gene. The CDR3 has 15 amino acids. V was clipped by 6 bases and J by 6 bases; unmatched bases: 8.

The genes are TRBV28 and TRBJ1-5; 9 bases are shared with TRBD1. This CDR3 spans 16 amino acids. The V and J ends lost 6 bases and 3 bases, in that order; junction bases with no gene match: 9. Looked up from germline, CDR1 is MDHEN and CDR2 is SYDVKM. The chain's CDR3 is CASRRVQGAVNQPQHF. The CDR3 DNA reads as TGTGCCAGCAGGCGCGTACAGGGGGCGGTCAATCAGCCCCAGCATTTT.